The 9 T cell receptor beta chains given below trace back to one sample, sequenced in a study of CXCR3 chemokines and chemotherapy response in bladder cancer. TCRdb ran MiXCR on the PCR reads and lists one entry per CDR3 protein. The table includes a few thousand distinct CDR3 sequences, roughly 7.4% detected once. The biological material was taken from a patient whose treatment included neoadjuvant chemotherapy. Receptors originate from a human donor with bladder cancer that responded to neoadjuvant chemotherapy.

This clonotype counts as medium-sized. As DNA, the CDR3 is TGCAGTGCTAGCGGGCTAGCGGGGGGGCCGGACCAAGAGACCCAGTACTTC. It encodes CSASGLAGGPDQETQYF. This chain joins TRBV20-1 and TRBJ2-5, with 12 bases aligning to TRBD2. The CDR3 consists of 17 residues. In germline, CDR1 is DFQATT, CDR2 SNEGSKA (reference sequence). The J segment lost 0 bases and the V segment lost 3 bases, leaving 8 bases of the junction unmatched.

This clonotype counts as medium-sized. This chain uses TRBV18 with TRBJ1-2; TRBD1 aligns across 8 bases. The V segment lost 1 base and the J segment 8 bases; nucleotides outside the gene matches: 9. The CDR3 runs 15 residues. Germline loops: CDR1 KGHSH, CDR2 LQKENI. This CDR3 is CASSPLLDRAGGYTF. In DNA, the CDR3 is TGTGCCAGCTCACCACTACTGGACAGGGCAGGCGGCTACACCTTC.

The V gene is TRBV6-5, the J gene TRBJ2-1; 8 bases are shared with TRBD2. With 5 bases clipped from V and 4 bases from J, the junction kept 16 bases outside the gene matches. CDR3 length: 18 amino acids. Germline V CDR1 and CDR2: MNHEY, SVGAGI. In DNA, the CDR3 is TGTGCCAGCAGTCTAAGAGGCTTCACTAGCGGCCTTTACAATGAGCAGTTCTTC. Residues: CASSLRGFTSGLYNEQFF.

At least ten counts were recorded for this clonotype. This rearrangement joins TRBV5-4 to TRBJ1-2; D is unresolved. CDR1 SGHNT and CDR2 YYREEE come from the germline V gene (reference sequence). The CDR3 length is 13 residues. Trimming removed 4 bases at V and 3 bases at J, with 10 bases between. CDR3 nucleotides: TGTGCCAGCAGCCCCGGTAGCCACTATGGCTACACCTTC. This translates into CASSPGSHYGYTF.

The chain has TRBV18 and TRBJ2-7; 8 bases agree with TRBD1. The CDR3 spans 15 residues. J lost 0 bases, V lost 4 bases, and 5 bases had no gene match. Germline CDR1 and CDR2: KGHSH and LQKENI. DNA for the CDR3: TGTGCCAGCTCACAAGGGACAGGTAGCTCCTACGAGCAGTACTTC. Its protein product is CASSQGTGSSYEQYF. Full variable domain (outside the CDR3, taken from reference TRBV18 and TRBJ2-7): NAGVMQNPRHLVRRRGQEARLRCSPMKGHSHVYWYRQLPEEGLKFMVYLQKENIIDESGMPKERFSAEFPKEGPSILRIQQVVRGDSAAYFCASSQGTGSSYEQYFGPGTRLTVT.

The chain is built from TRBV27 and TRBJ2-7; 7 bases align to TRBD1. From germline, CDR1 is MNHEY and CDR2 SMNVEV (reference sequence). J gave up 3 bases and V 6 bases, and 11 bases lay outside the gene matches. The CDR3 totals 15 residues. The DNA of the CDR3 is TGTGCCAGCAGCCGGGCCCCGACAGGGAGCTACGAGCAGTACTTC. This codes for CASSRAPTGSYEQYF.

Of note for this clonotype: With a much larger clone just one base away, this may be a read error. The chain links TRBV5-6 to TRBJ2-2; 9 positions match TRBD1. CDR3 length equals 16 residues. Looked up from germline, CDR1 is SGHDT and CDR2 is YYEEEE. CDR3 region: CASSLRDRVLSGERFF. The CDR3 DNA follows: TGTGCCAGCAGCTTGCGGGACAGGGTATTGAGCGGGGAGCGGTTTTTT. Based on the CDR3 plus reference TRBV5-6 and TRBJ2-2, the full variable domain is DAGVTQSPTHLIKTRGQQVTLRCSPKSGHDTVSWYQQALGQGPQFIFQYYEEEERQRGNFPDRFSGHQFPNYSSELNVNALLLGDSALYLCASSLRDRVLSGERFFGEGSRLTVL.

A remark on this clonotype: The junction does not match germline at one end; this may be a read error. The J gene is TRBJ2-1, the V gene TRBV10-3, with TRBD2 identical over 10 bases. This CDR3 has 14 amino acids. The germline V gene encodes CDR1 ENHRY and CDR2 SYGVKD. CDR3 loop: CATSGRAIYSEQFF. The CDR3 nucleotides are TGTGCCACAAGCGGGAGGGCCATCTACAGTGAGCAGTTCTTC.

By share of the sample, this clonotype is medium-sized. The chain uses TRBV19 and TRBJ1-1; TRBD1 aligns across 8 bases. J gave up 10 bases and V 5 bases, and 9 bases lay outside the gene matches. CDR3 length: 13 amino acids. Per germline, CDR1 LNHDA and CDR2 SQIVND (reference sequence). CDR3 protein: CASSPRDRSRAFF. The DNA for the CDR3 is TGTGCCAGTAGTCCCAGGGACAGGAGTCGAGCTTTCTTT.